These 20 T cell receptor beta chains were sequenced from one sample in a study of CD8+ T cells in alopecia areata. The treatment is: oral pan-JAK inhibitor, 5-10 mg twice daily. RNA extraction was followed by reverse transcription into cDNA, which acted as the sequencing template. The data were produced by immunoSEQ multiplex PCR, yet TCRdb's version contains in-frame clones alone and is incomplete. This repertoire shows fewer than 250,000 clones, under 40% found once; its top ten account for around 0.48%. Sequencing used CD4+ T cells sorted from blood, obtained at week 34, from a patient treated with tofacitinib. The receptors were gathered from a human donor with alopecia areata.

The rearrangement uses TRBV11-2 and TRBJ1-2; D ambiguous. Germline values: CDR1 SGHAT, CDR2 FQNNGV. Trimming took 2 bases from V and 6 from J, leaving 19 bases between them. The CDR3 runs to 16 residues. CDR3 DNA sequence: TGTGCCAGCAGCTTAATCCCAGGACTAACGGTTGATGGCTACACCTTC. Translating it yields CASSLIPGLTVDGYTF. Full variable domain (rest looked up from reference TRBV11-2 and TRBJ1-2): EAGVAQSPRYKIIEKRQSVAFWCNPISGHATLYWYQQILGQGPKLLIQFQNNGVVDDSQLPKDRFSAERLKGVDSTLKIQPAKLEDSAVYLCASSLIPGLTVDGYTFGSGTRLTVV.

V gene TRBV5-1 combines with J gene TRBJ2-1; TRBD1 matches 8 bases. Germline-derived CDR1 and CDR2 are SGHRS and YFSETQ. This CDR3 region has 14 residues. V gave up 1 base and J gave up 14 bases; unmatched junction bases: 11. Written as DNA, the CDR3 is TGCGCCAGCAGCTTGAGCTTGTCCGGGACAGGCAAGTTCTTC. The encoded protein is CASSLSLSGTGKFF.

This rearrangement joins TRBV5-1 to TRBJ2-5; D is perhaps TRBD1 (5 bases). CDR1 and CDR2 (germline): SGHRS, YFSETQ. CDR3 size: 14 residues. The ends were cut back, 0 bases at V and 4 bases at J, with 10 bases in the middle. DNA for the CDR3: TGCGCCAGCAGCTTGGCCACAAGGGGAGAGACCCAGTACTTC. Translating it yields CASSLATRGETQYF. Full variable domain (rest looked up from reference TRBV5-1 and TRBJ2-5): KAGVTQTPRYLIKTRGQQVTLSCSPISGHRSVSWYQQTPGQGLQFLFEYFSETQRNKGNFPGRFSGRQFSNSRSEMNVSTLELGDSALYLCASSLATRGETQYFGPGTRLLVL.

J is TRBJ1-6 and V is TRBV6-1; 8 bases align to TRBD1. V gave up 6 bases and J gave up 6 bases; unmatched junction bases: 1. CDR1 and CDR2 from the germline V gene are MNHNS and SASEGT. The CDR3 totals 13 residues. CDR3 sequence: CASRTGVNSPLHF. The CDR3 DNA reads as TGTGCCAGCAGGACAGGGGTTAATTCACCCCTCCACTTT.

This clone has only a few counts. The same CDR3 also results from other DNA sequences found in this sample. This sequence joins TRBV5-1 and TRBJ2-7; D could derive from TRBD1 or TRBD2 (5 bases each). This CDR3 comprises 15 residues. Trimming took 4 bases from V and 1 from J, leaving 15 bases between them. Germline loops: CDR1 SGHRS, CDR2 YFSETQ. The CDR3 sequence: CASSPIGDGSYEQYF. CDR3 coding DNA: TGCGCCAGCAGCCCCATCGGGGACGGATCCTACGAGCAGTACTTC.

This clone was counted between two and nine times. J is TRBJ1-3 and V is TRBV18; 11 bases map to TRBD1. J lost 4 bases, V lost 6 bases, and 5 bases had no gene match. CDR1 is KGHSH, CDR2 LQKENI, per germline. The CDR3 extends over 15 amino acids. The CDR3: CASSDRGLLGNTIYF. CDR3 nucleotide sequence: TGTGCCAGCTCGGACAGGGGGCTTCTCGGAAACACCATATATTTT. Together with reference TRBV18 and TRBJ1-3, the CDR3 gives the full variable domain: NAGVMQNPRHLVRRRGQEARLRCSPMKGHSHVYWYRQLPEEGLKFMVYLQKENIIDESGMPKERFSAEFPKEGPSILRIQQVVRGDSAAYFCASSDRGLLGNTIYFGEGSWLTVV.

The chain employs TRBV5-1 and TRBJ2-7; 8 bases fit TRBD2. The CDR3 totals 14 residues. Germline lookup yields CDR1 SGHRS and CDR2 YFSETQ. With 2 bases clipped from V and 2 bases from J, the junction kept 3 bases outside the gene matches. CDR3: CASSFEAGAYEQYF. The CDR3 bases are TGCGCCAGCAGCTTCGAAGCGGGAGCCTACGAGCAGTACTTC.

The chain links TRBV5-1 to TRBJ1-2, with D uncertain. Trimming took off 4 bases at V and 5 bases at J, with 15 bases between the two ends. The CDR3 runs to 14 residues. The germline gives CDR1 SGHRS, CDR2 YFSETQ. Written as DNA, the CDR3 is TGCGCCAGCAGCCCCCGCGGGGTAGGATATGGCTACACCTTC. Its translation is CASSPRGVGYGYTF.

With regard to this clone: Different DNA sequences within this sample yield the same CDR3. The chain carries TRBV30 and TRBJ1-1; no reliable D call. This CDR3 has 12 amino acids. Germline-derived CDR1 and CDR2 are GTSNPN and SVGIG (reference sequence). Trimming removed 2 bases from V and 1 base from J, with 5 bases in between. The chain's CDR3 is CAWSPQNTEAFF. As DNA, the CDR3 is TGTGCCTGGAGTCCCCAGAACACTGAAGCTTTCTTT.

The genes are TRBV30 and TRBJ2-5; D is ambiguous. The CDR3 extends over 11 amino acids. The germline V gene has CDR1 GTSNPN and CDR2 SVGIG (reference sequence). Trimming stripped 3 bases from V and 7 bases from J, with 9 bases between. The CDR3 DNA reads TGTGCCTGGAGGCTCCGGGCGACCCAGTACTTC. Translation gives CAWRLRATQYF.

This clone appeared a single time. This CDR3 reads CASRRTGGDYGYTF. The DNA of the CDR3 is TGTGCCAGCCGAAGGACAGGGGGAGACTATGGCTACACCTTC. This chain links TRBV27 with TRBJ1-2; 10 nucleotides match TRBD1. Germline trimming cut 8 bases from V and 3 bases from J; bases unmatched to any gene: 6. This CDR3 contains 14 residues. The germline CDR1 and CDR2 sequences are MNHEY and SMNVEV (reference sequence).

This clone was counted only a few times. The chain has TRBV7-2 and TRBJ1-1, with D possibly TRBD1 on 6 matching bases. V gave up 0 bases and J gave up 4 bases, with 9 bases separating them. This CDR3 is built from 14 residues. Germline V gene sequence: CDR1 SGHTA, CDR2 FQGNSA. CDR3 coding DNA: TGTGCCAGCAGCTTAGCCCAGGGGACCACTGAAGCTTTCTTT. It encodes CASSLAQGTTEAFF.

The rearrangement uses TRBV7-3 and TRBJ1-4; the D is unclear. The CDR3 has 13 residues. The V gene's germline CDR1 is SGHTA and CDR2 FQGTGA. The germline V and J ends were trimmed by 0 bases and 8 bases, with 7 bases remaining between them. CDR3 region: CASSLTLGEKLFF. The CDR3, as DNA: TGTGCCAGCAGCTTAACGTTAGGCGAAAAACTGTTTTTT.

Points on this clone: Other DNA sequences in the same sample also yield this CDR3. This rearrangement joins TRBV30 to TRBJ2-5, with 8 nucleotides matching TRBD2. The CDR3 totals 12 residues. Germline V gives CDR1 GTSNPN, CDR2 SVGIG (reference sequence). V shed 5 bases, J shed 4 bases, and the junction held 3 bases outside the gene matches. The CDR3 is CAWRGGGETQYF. Here the CDR3 DNA reads TGTGCCTGGCGGGGGGGAGGAGAGACCCAGTACTTC.

The chain links TRBV5-1 to TRBJ2-7, with D perhaps assigned TRBD1 or TRBD2 (5 bases each). Per the germline V gene, CDR1 is SGHRS and CDR2 is YFSETQ. The CDR3 extends over 14 amino acids. V lost 4 bases and J lost 1, with 12 bases in between. In DNA form, the CDR3 reads TGCGCCAGCAGCCCAGGGACGCTTTCCTACGAGCAGTACTTC. Translation gives CASSPGTLSYEQYF.

J is TRBJ1-1 and V is TRBV29-1; D gene unclear. The ends were cut back, 3 bases at V and 1 base at J, with 12 bases in the middle. The germline gives CDR1 SQVTM, CDR2 ANQGSEA. CDR3 size: 14 residues. The CDR3 spells CSVDSSRGNTEAFF. CDR3 sequence (DNA): TGCAGCGTTGATTCGAGTAGAGGGAACACTGAAGCTTTCTTT.

This clone was observed a few times. The rearrangement links TRBV30 to TRBJ1-1, with 7 bases matching TRBD1. The CDR3 has 15 amino acids. With 4 bases clipped from V and 0 bases from J, the junction kept 8 bases outside the gene matches. CDR1 and CDR2 (germline): GTSNPN, SVGIG (reference sequence). The CDR3 spells CAWTHKQGLNTEAFF. The CDR3 DNA reads as TGTGCCTGGACACACAAACAGGGGCTGAACACTGAAGCTTTCTTT.

This chain connects TRBV11-2 to TRBJ2-3; weak D call: TRBD2 (7 bases). V lost 1 base to trimming and J lost 4 bases, with 15 bases between them. This CDR3 region has 16 residues. CDR1 and CDR2 from the germline V gene are SGHAT and FQNNGV. In DNA form, the CDR3 reads TGTGCCAGCAGCTTAGGGCCGGGGGGCGGCGCAGATACGCAGTATTTT. It is translated as CASSLGPGGGADTQYF.

This clone was observed a few times. The chain recombines TRBV14 with TRBJ2-3; 10 bases are shared with TRBD2. This CDR3 has 15 amino acids. CDR1 is SGHDN and CDR2 is FVKESK in the germline V gene. With V trimmed by 2 bases and J by 4 bases, 3 bases remained unmatched. The chain's CDR3 is CASSQLAGVSDTQYF. CDR3 DNA sequence: TGTGCCAGCAGCCAACTAGCGGGAGTATCAGATACGCAGTATTTT.

This clone was counted a few times. The chain joins TRBV6-1 to TRBJ2-7, with unresolved D. From germline, CDR1 is MNHNS and CDR2 SASEGT. The CDR3 has 14 residues. Trimming shortened V by 0 bases and J by 0 bases, and 6 bases separated the two germline ends. Here the CDR3 DNA reads TGTGCCAGCAGTGAAGCGGGCTACTCCTACGAGCAGTACTTC. Amino acids: CASSEAGYSYEQYF.